This is a list of T cell receptor beta chains from one sample in a study of radiation and T cells in renal cell carcinoma. Clones were read by immunoSEQ multiplex PCR, and TCRdb kept only the in-frame ones, dropping some. The sample shows 130,000 to 150,000 clones, about 88% of them seen only once. The material was blood, obtained from a patient whose treatment included radiotherapy and nephrectomy. These TCRs come from a woman aged 50 to 60 with renal cell carcinoma. Both conserved end residues are part of each CDR3. The D gene is left open where the match is weak. Rows may omit the clone size; those that give it use once, few, many or a size class.

J,D,size,V,DNA,CDR3
TRBJ2-1,TRBD2,few,TRBV30,TGTGCCTGGAGTGTGGGACTAAGCTATGAGCAGTTCTTC,CAWSVGLSYEQFF
TRBJ1-1,-,few,TRBV9,TGTGCCAGCAGCACCCGCTTAACGGGGGAAAGCGCTGAAGCTTTCTTT,CASSTRLTGESAEAFF
TRBJ1-3,-,-,TRBV6-5,TGTGCCAGCAGTTACGTACGGGGTTCCTCTGGAAACACCATATATTTT,CASSYVRGSSGNTIYF
TRBJ1-2,-,-,TRBV5-4,TGTGCCAGCAGCTCAGACAGTAACTATGGCTACACCTTC,CASSSDSNYGYTF
TRBJ2-7,TRBD1,once,TRBV6-5,TGTGCCAGCAGTTTTCCAGGGGGCCTCCCCGAGCAGTACTTC,CASSFPGGLPEQYF
TRBJ2-7,-,-,TRBV6-1,TGTGCCAGCAGTGAACAGGGTAGCTCCTACGAGCAGTACTTC,CASSEQGSSYEQYF
TRBJ2-2,TRBD2,-,TRBV5-1,TGCGCCAGCAGCCCGCGACAGAGGGACTATACCGTAATTACCGGGGAGCTGTTTTTT,CASSPRQRDYTVITGELFF
TRBJ2-3,-,-,TRBV7-2,TGTGCCAGCAGCCAAAGAGCCCCAGATACGCAGTATTTT,CASSQRAPDTQYF
TRBJ2-1,TRBD2,-,TRBV7-2,TGTGCCAGCAGTTATCACGCGGGGGGGAGTCCCAATGAGCAGTTCTTC,CASSYHAGGSPNEQFF
TRBJ1-1,-,-,TRBV7-8,TGTGCCAGCCTAGGGGGAAGGACAAACACTGAAGCTTTCTTT,CASLGGRTNTEAFF
TRBJ1-6,-,-,TRBV18,TGTGCCAGCTCCTCGGGACAATATAATTCACCCCTCCACTTT,CASSSGQYNSPLHF
TRBJ1-2,-,-,TRBV4-3,TGCGCCAGCAGCCATATAGGAGGTTCTGATTATGGCTACACCTTC,CASSHIGGSDYGYTF
TRBJ1-6,-,-,TRBV19,TGTGCCAGTAGTATAGGATGGAATTCACCCCTCCACTTT,CASSIGWNSPLHF
TRBJ1-1,-,-,TRBV29-1,TGCAGCGTTGGGGGCTTGGGGCAGATGAACACTGAAGCTTTCTTT,CSVGGLGQMNTEAFF
TRBJ2-1,-,-,TRBV9,TGTGCCAGCAGCGCCACTCTAGCGCTAGGCTCCAATGAGCAGTTCTTC,CASSATLALGSNEQFF
TRBJ1-5,-,-,TRBV6-1,TGTGCCAGCCTTGACAGGCTTAGCAATCAGCCCCAGCATTTT,CASLDRLSNQPQHF
TRBJ2-5,TRBD1,-,TRBV7-8,TGTGCCAGCAGCGTAACAGGGGTGCAAGAGACCCAGTACTTC,CASSVTGVQETQYF
TRBJ1-5,-,-,TRBV7-9,TGTGCCAGCAGCTTAGATGGTCAGCCCCAGCATTTT,CASSLDGQPQHF
TRBJ2-3,-,-,TRBV4-1,TGCGCCAGCAGCCAAGAGCCGGGAGAAACAGATACGCAGTATTTT,CASSQEPGETDTQYF
TRBJ1-1,-,-,TRBV7-3,TGTGCCAGCAGCTTCGGGGGAAACACTGAAGCTTTCTTT,CASSFGGNTEAFF
TRBJ2-1,TRBD2,-,TRBV6-5,TGTGCCAGCAGTTCTTTAAGCGGGGGGGGCAATGAGCAGTTCTTC,CASSSLSGGGNEQFF
TRBJ2-2,-,-,TRBV5-1,TGCGCCAGCAGCTTGTGGGGGCGAAACACCGGGGAGCTGTTTTTT,CASSLWGRNTGELFF
TRBJ2-3,-,-,TRBV14,TGTGCCAGCAGCTTACAAATGCATACGCAGTATTTT,CASSLQMHTQYF
TRBJ1-5,TRBD1,-,TRBV7-8,TGTGCCAGCAGTCCAACAGGGGCATCTAGCAATCAGCCCCAGCATTTT,CASSPTGASSNQPQHF
TRBJ1-1,-,few,TRBV19,TGTGCCAGTACCGAAATGGGGAGAGGGTCTCGGACTGAAGCTTTCTTT,CASTEMGRGSRTEAFF
TRBJ2-7,-,-,TRBV10-3,TGTGCCATCAGTGCCATCATTTCGGGATCCTACGAGCAGTACTTC,CAISAIISGSYEQYF
TRBJ1-6,-,-,TRBV6-1,TGTGCCACTACGGGGGGGGTAGTCAATTCACCCCTCCACTTT,CATTGGVVNSPLHF
TRBJ2-6,-,-,TRBV11-3,TGTGCCAGCAGCCCCTCAGCCGGGGCCAACGTCCTGACTTTC,CASSPSAGANVLTF
TRBJ1-1,-,-,TRBV15,TGTGCCACCAGCAGAGATTTCGGCACGAACACTGAAGCTTTCTTT,CATSRDFGTNTEAFF
TRBJ2-7,-,-,TRBV23-1,TGCGCCAGCAGTCAATCTCGACGCGACACCACCTACGAGCAGTACTTC,CASSQSRRDTTYEQYF
TRBJ1-1,TRBD1,-,TRBV18,TGTGCCAGCTCACCCCGGGTGACAGGGGCCAACATGAACACTGAAGCTTTCTTT,CASSPRVTGANMNTEAFF
TRBJ1-2,TRBD1,once,TRBV7-9,TGTGCCAGCAGCTTAGGGCAGGGGGAAGGTGGCTACACCTTC,CASSLGQGEGGYTF
TRBJ1-2,-,-,TRBV14,TGTGCCAGCAGCCAAGAGTGGGGTGACGGCTACACCTTC,CASSQEWGDGYTF
TRBJ2-7,-,once,TRBV10-3,TGTGCCATCAGTAGGGGGTCGGGTCCATCTTACGCCTACGAGCAGTACTTC,CAISRGSGPSYAYEQYF
TRBJ2-7,-,-,TRBV6-5,TGTGCCAGCAGTTACCGGGCTCGCGGCGGCTACGAGCAGTACTTC,CASSYRARGGYEQYF
TRBJ1-1,-,once,TRBV2,TGTGCCAGCAGGAGGGGCCCGGGGACTGAAGCTTTCTTT,CASRRGPGTEAFF
TRBJ2-7,-,-,TRBV18,TGTGCCAGCTCACCGGCTGCCACGGGTACCTACGAGCAGTACTTC,CASSPAATGTYEQYF
TRBJ1-6,TRBD1,-,TRBV4-1,TGCGCCAGCAGCCGACCTAACGACAGGGTCTCACCCCTCCACTTT,CASSRPNDRVSPLHF
TRBJ1-2,-,-,TRBV7-9,TGTGCCAGCAGCTTAAGTCAGGGGCCAGTCTATGGCTACACCTTC,CASSLSQGPVYGYTF
TRBJ1-6,TRBD1,-,TRBV9,TGTGCCAGCAGCGCGACACAGGGGTCCAGCTCCTATAATTCACCCCTCCACTTT,CASSATQGSSSYNSPLHF
TRBJ2-5,-,-,TRBV19,TGTGCCAGTAGTTTGAGATGGGGACAAGAGACCCAGTACTTC,CASSLRWGQETQYF
TRBJ2-3,-,-,TRBV7-2,TGTGCCAGCAGCTTAGAGGTCCAGAGAGATACGCAGTATTTT,CASSLEVQRDTQYF
TRBJ1-1,-,-,TRBV5-4,TGTGCCAGCAGCAATAACGACGGGGTACGGACTGAAGCTTTCTTT,CASSNNDGVRTEAFF
TRBJ2-7,TRBD1,-,TRBV4-2,TGTGCCAGCAAAAGACAGGGTTTACACGAGCAGTACTTC,CASKRQGLHEQYF
TRBJ2-7,-,once,TRBV2,TGTGCCAGCAGAGCAGGGTCCGAGCAGTACTTC,CASRAGSEQYF
TRBJ2-5,-,once,TRBV9,TGTGCCAGCAGCGTTAGTTCGCGGCGGGGAGAGACCCAGTACTTC,CASSVSSRRGETQYF
TRBJ2-2,-,few,TRBV19,TGTGCCAGTAGTCAACGAGGGTCTGGGACAAGGTTCACCGGGGAGCTGTTTTTT,CASSQRGSGTRFTGELFF
TRBJ2-3,-,-,TRBV29-1,TGCAGCGTTTTATGGGCAGCCACAGATACGCAGTATTTT,CSVLWAATDTQYF
TRBJ2-7,-,-,TRBV1,TGCACCAGCAGGGGCGGCCCCGGGACGGGACCCACCTGTTCCTACGAGCAGTACTTC,CTSRGGPGTGPTCSYEQYF
TRBJ2-1,TRBD1,-,TRBV19,TGTGCCAGTAGTTTGCCCGGGACAGTATACAATGAGCAGTTCTTC,CASSLPGTVYNEQFF
TRBJ2-7,TRBD1,-,TRBV27,TGTGCCAGCCAAGTTGGACCAGGGGGCTGGTACGAGCAGTACTTC,CASQVGPGGWYEQYF
TRBJ2-7,TRBD1,-,TRBV5-8,TGTGCCAGCAGTCCGTGGATCGGACAGGGATTCGAGCAGTACTTC,CASSPWIGQGFEQYF
TRBJ2-3,-,-,TRBV5-4,TGTGCCAGCAGTTTTGGGGCGGGGTCCACAGATACGCAGTATTTT,CASSFGAGSTDTQYF
TRBJ2-2,-,-,TRBV7-3,TGTGCCAGCAGCTTAAAGGTTGGCAGCTGGAACACCGGGGAGCTGTTTTTT,CASSLKVGSWNTGELFF
TRBJ1-6,-,-,TRBV5-5,TGTGCCAGCAGCCGATTTGGGGGAACCCTAAATTCACCCCTCCACTTT,CASSRFGGTLNSPLHF